The TCR beta chain described here comes from a study of blood T cell repertoires in COVID-19. For the study at large: The cDNA or gDNA used as material had been derived from T cells, B-cell-depleted T cells, or PBMCs.

Germline loops: CDR1 WSHSY, CDR2 SAAADI. CDR3 size: 14 residues. Trimming shortened V by 6 bases and J by 0 bases, and 11 bases separated the two germline ends. Sequencing used immunoSEQ multiplex PCR; TCRdb keeps in-frame clones, though not all of them. This table has roughly 230,000 clones, 92% appearing once. The V gene is TRBV10-2, the J gene TRBJ1-1; possible D gene TRBD1, 5 bases. Sequenced material: peripheral blood. This TCR came from a man aged 25 to 45 with COVID-19, enrolled during active disease. The CDR3 DNA reads as TGCGCCAGCAGGGCCGGACAAATGAACACTGAAGCTTTCTTT. Amino acid sequence: CASRAGQMNTEAFF.